The clone carrying this T cell receptor beta chain was counted only a few times. Its target is not known. Compared with germline, one end of the junction differs, possibly owing to a read error. Sampling times: baseline, cycle 4 day 1, cycle 7 day 1. These data come from a study of OX40 agonist ivuxolimab in advanced cancers. Findings and caveats of the study: Doses of 0.1 to 3.0 mg/kg were accompanied by clonal expansion of CD4+ and CD8+ blood T cells by week 6.

Generated by immunoSEQ multiplex PCR, the TCRdb table keeps only in-frame clones and is missing some. The sample consists of 84,000 or so clones, approximately 90% of them appearing once. CDR3 length equals 12 residues. Per germline, CDR1 ENHRY and CDR2 SYGVKD. This receptor was taken from an adult with an advanced solid tumor such as melanoma, head and neck, liver or kidney cancer. This specimen was CD4+ or CD8+ T cells sorted from blood, taken in a trial of the OX40 agonist ivuxolimab. This chain connects TRBV10-3 to TRBJ2-2, with 7 bases identical to TRBD1. The CDR3: CAISEPGTGARF. DNA for the CDR3: TGTGCCATCAGTGAGCCCGGTACAGGGGCCCGTTTT.